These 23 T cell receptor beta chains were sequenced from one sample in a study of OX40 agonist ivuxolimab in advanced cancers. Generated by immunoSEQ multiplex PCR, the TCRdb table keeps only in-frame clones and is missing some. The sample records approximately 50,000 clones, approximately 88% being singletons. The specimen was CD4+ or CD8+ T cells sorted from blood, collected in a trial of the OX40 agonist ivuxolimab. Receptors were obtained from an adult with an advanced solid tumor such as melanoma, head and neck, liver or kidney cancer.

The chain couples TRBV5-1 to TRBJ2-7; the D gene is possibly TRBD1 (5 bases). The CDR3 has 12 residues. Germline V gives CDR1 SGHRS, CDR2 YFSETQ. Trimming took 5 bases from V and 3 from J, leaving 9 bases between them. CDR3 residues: CASRTDIYEQYF. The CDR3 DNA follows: TGCGCCAGCAGGACGGACATCTACGAGCAGTACTTC.

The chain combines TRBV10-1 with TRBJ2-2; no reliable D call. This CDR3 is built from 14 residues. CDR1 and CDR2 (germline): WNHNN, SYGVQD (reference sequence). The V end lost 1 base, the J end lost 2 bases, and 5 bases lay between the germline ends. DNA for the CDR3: TGCGCCAGCAGTGAGTTAAGAAACACCGGGGAGCTGTTTTTT. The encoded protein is CASSELRNTGELFF.

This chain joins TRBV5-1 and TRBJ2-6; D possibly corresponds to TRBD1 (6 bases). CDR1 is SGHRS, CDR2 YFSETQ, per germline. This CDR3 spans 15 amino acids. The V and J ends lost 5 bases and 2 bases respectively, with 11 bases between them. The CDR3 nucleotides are TGCGCCAGCAGTCTCACAGGGCCTGGGGCCAACGTCCTGACTTTC. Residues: CASSLTGPGANVLTF.

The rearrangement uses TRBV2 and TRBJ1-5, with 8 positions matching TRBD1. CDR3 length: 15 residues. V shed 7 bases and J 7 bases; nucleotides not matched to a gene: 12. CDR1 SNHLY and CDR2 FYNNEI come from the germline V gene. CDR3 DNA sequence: TGTGCCAGCACCGAGGGCAGGGGGCAGGGGCAGCCCCAGCATTTT. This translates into CASTEGRGQGQPQHF.

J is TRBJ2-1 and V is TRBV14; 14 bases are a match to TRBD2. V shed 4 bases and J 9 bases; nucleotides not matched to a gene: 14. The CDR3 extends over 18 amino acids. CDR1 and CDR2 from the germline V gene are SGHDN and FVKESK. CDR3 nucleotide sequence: TGTGCCAGCAGCCCTTTGGGGGGGACTAGCGGGAGATCTGGTGAGCAGTTCTTC. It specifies CASSPLGGTSGRSGEQFF. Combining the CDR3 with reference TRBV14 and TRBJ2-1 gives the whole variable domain EAGVTQFPSHSVIEKGQTVTLRCDPISGHDNLYWYRRVMGKEIKFLLHFVKESKQDESGMPNNRFLAERTGGTYSTLKVQPAELEDSGVYFCASSPLGGTSGRSGEQFFGPGTRLTVL.

The CDR3 is CAINSGQGAIYEQYF. DNA for the CDR3: TGTGCCATCAACAGTGGACAGGGGGCTATCTACGAGCAGTACTTC. The J gene is TRBJ2-7, the V gene TRBV10-3, with 11 bases aligning to TRBD1. This CDR3 contains 15 residues. After removal of 7 bases from V and 3 bases from J, the junction contained 8 bases not matched to a gene. The germline CDR1 and CDR2 sequences are ENHRY and SYGVKD.

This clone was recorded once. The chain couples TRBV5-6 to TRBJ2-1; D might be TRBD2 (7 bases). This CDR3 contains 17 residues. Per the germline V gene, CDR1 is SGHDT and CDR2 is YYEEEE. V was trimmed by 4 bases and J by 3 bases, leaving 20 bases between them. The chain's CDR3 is CASSHFSRGADYNEQFF. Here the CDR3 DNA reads TGTGCCAGCAGCCATTTTAGTCGGGGGGCCGACTACAATGAGCAGTTCTTC.

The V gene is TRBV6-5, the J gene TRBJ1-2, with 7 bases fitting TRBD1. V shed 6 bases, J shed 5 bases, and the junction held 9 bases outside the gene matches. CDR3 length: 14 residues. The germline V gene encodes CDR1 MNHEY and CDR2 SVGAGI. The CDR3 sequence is CASRPGGTRYGYTF. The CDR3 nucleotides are TGTGCCAGCAGGCCAGGGGGGACCCGTTATGGCTACACCTTC.

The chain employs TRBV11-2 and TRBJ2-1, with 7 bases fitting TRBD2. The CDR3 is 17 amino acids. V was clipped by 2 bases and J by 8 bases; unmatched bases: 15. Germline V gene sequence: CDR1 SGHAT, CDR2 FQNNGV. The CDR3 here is CASSLSGGSYFFDEQFF. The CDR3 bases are TGTGCCAGCAGCTTATCGGGCGGGAGCTACTTTTTTGATGAGCAGTTCTTC.

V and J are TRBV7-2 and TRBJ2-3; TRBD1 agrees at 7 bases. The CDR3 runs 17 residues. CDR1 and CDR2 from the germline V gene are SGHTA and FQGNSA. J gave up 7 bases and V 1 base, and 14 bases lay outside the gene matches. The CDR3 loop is CASSLGFIGGQGNTQYF. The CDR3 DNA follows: TGTGCCAGCAGCTTAGGGTTTATAGGGGGCCAAGGAAATACGCAGTATTTT.

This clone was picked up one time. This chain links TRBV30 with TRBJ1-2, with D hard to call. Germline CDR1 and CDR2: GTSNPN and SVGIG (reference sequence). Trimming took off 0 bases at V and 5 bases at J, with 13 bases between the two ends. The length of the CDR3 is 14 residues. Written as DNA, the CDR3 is TGTGCCTGGAGTGTAACGGGAAGAGTGTATGGCTACACCTTC. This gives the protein CAWSVTGRVYGYTF.

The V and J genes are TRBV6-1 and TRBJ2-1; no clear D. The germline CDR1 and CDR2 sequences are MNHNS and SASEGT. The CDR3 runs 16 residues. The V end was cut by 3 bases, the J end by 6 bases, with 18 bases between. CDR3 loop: CASSDPSLFPLNEQFF. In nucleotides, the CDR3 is TGTGCCAGCAGTGATCCGAGTCTCTTCCCTCTCAATGAGCAGTTCTTC.

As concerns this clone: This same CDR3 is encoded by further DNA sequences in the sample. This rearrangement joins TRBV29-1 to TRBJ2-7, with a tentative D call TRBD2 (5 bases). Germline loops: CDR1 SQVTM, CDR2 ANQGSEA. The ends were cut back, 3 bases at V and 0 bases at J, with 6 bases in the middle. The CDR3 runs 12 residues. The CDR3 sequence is CSVEGSSYEQYF. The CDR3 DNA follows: TGCAGCGTTGAGGGGAGCTCCTACGAGCAGTACTTC.

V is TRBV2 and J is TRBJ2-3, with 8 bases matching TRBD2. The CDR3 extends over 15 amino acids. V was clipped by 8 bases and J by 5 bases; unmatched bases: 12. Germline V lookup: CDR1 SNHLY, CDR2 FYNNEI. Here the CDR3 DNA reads TGTGCCAGCTTAAGATCGGGACTAGGGAGAGATACGCAGTATTTT. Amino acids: CASLRSGLGRDTQYF. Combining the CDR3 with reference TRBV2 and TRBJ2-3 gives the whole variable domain EPEVTQTPSHQVTQMGQEVILRCVPISNHLYFYWYRQILGQKVEFLVSFYNNEISEKSEIFDDQFSVERPDGSNFTLKIRSTKLEDSAMYFCASLRSGLGRDTQYFGPGTRLTVL.

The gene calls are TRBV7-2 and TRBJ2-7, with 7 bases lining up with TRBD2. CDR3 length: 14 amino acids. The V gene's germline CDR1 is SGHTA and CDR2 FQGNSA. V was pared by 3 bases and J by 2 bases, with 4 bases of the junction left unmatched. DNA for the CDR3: TGTGCCAGCAGCTTTGCTAGCGGCGCCTACGAGCAGTACTTC. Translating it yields CASSFASGAYEQYF. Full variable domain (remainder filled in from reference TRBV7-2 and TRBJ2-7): GAGVSQSPSNKVTEKGKDVELRCDPISGHTALYWYRQSLGQGLEFLIYFQGNSAPDKSGLPSDRFSAERTGGSVSTLTIQRTQQEDSAVYLCASSFASGAYEQYFGPGTRLTVT.

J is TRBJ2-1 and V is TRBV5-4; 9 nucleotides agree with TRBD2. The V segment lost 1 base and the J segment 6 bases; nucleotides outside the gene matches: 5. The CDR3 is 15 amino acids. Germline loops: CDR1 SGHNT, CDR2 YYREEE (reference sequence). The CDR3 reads CASSLKLAGLNEQFF. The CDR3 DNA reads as TGTGCCAGCAGCTTGAAACTAGCGGGCCTCAATGAGCAGTTCTTC.

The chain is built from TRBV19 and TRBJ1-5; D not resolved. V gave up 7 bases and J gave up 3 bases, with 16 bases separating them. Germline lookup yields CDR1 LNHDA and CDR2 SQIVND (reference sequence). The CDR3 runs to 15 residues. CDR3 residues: CASNEGLRLNQPQHF. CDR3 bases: TGTGCCAGTAATGAAGGACTGAGACTCAATCAGCCCCAGCATTTT. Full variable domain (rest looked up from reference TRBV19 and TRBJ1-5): DGGITQSPKYLFRKEGQNVTLSCEQNLNHDAMYWYRQDPGQGLRLIYYSQIVNDFQKGDIAEGYSVSREKKESFPLTVTSAQKNPTAFYLCASNEGLRLNQPQHFGDGTRLSIL.

The CDR3 sequence: CSVEERNRGSEQYF. The CDR3, as DNA: TGCAGCGTTGAAGAACGAAACAGGGGCAGCGAGCAGTACTTC. This chain links TRBV29-1 with TRBJ2-7; 7 nucleotides align to TRBD1. V lost 0 bases and J lost 6; bases outside the gene matches: 8. CDR3 length: 14 amino acids. Germline V gene sequence: CDR1 SQVTM, CDR2 ANQGSEA.

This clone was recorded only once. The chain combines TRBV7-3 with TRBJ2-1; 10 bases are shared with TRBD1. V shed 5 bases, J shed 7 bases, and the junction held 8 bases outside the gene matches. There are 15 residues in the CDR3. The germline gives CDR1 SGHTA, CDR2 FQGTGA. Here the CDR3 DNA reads TGTGCCAGCAGCCAGACAGGGGGCGGGAGGAATGAGCAGTTCTTC. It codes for CASSQTGGGRNEQFF.

CDR3 loop: CASSRLGTGTGYTF. Written as DNA, the CDR3 is TGTGCCAGCAGCCGCCTCGGGACAGGGACTGGCTACACCTTC. The chain couples TRBV27 to TRBJ1-2, with 9 bases that match TRBD1. This CDR3 comprises 14 residues. CDR1 MNHEY and CDR2 SMNVEV come from the germline V gene (reference sequence). V gave up 6 bases and J gave up 7 bases; unmatched junction bases: 9.

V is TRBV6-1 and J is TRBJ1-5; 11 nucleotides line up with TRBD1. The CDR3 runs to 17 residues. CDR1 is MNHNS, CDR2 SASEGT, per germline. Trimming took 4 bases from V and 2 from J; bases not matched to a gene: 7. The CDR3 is CASSGYGQGAGNQPQHF. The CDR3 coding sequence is TGTGCCAGCAGTGGATATGGACAGGGGGCTGGCAATCAGCCCCAGCATTTT.

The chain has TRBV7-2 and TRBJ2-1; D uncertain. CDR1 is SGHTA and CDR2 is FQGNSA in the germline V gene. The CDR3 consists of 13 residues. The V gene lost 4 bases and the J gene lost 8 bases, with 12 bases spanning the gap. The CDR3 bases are TGTGCCAGCAGCTCTTACATCCCCGATGAGCAGTTCTTC. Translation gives CASSSYIPDEQFF.

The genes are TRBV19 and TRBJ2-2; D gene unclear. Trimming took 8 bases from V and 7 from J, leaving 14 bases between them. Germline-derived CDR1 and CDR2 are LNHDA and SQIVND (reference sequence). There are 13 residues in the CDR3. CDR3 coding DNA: TGTGCCAGTGGCCTCGTTTTGGTCGGGGAGCTGTTTTTT. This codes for CASGLVLVGELFF.